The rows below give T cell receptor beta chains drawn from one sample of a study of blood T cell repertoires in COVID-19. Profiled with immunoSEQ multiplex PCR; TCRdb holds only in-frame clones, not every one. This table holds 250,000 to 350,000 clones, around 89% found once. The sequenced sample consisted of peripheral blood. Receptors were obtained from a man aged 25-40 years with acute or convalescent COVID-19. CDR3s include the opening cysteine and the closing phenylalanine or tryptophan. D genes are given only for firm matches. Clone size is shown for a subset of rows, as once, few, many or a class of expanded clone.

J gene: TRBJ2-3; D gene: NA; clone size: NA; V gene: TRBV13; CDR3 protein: CASSLLGQATDTQYF; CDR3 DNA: TGTGCCAGCAGCCTGTTGGGTCAGGCAACAGATACGCAGTATTTT
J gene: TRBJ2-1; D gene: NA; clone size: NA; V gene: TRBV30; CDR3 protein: CAWSRDINNEQFF; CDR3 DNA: TGTGCCTGGAGCCGGGACATAAACAATGAGCAGTTCTTC
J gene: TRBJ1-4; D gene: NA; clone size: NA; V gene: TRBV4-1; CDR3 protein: CASSSRTVESEKLFF; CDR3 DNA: TGCGCCAGCAGCTCCCGGACAGTAGAGAGTGAAAAACTGTTTTTT
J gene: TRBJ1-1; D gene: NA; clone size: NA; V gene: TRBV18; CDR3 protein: CASSGSPSNEAFF; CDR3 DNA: TGTGCCAGCTCCGGGAGTCCGTCCAATGAAGCTTTCTTT
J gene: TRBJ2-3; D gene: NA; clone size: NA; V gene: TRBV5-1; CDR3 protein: CASSLVSSSDTQYF; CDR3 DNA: TGCGCCAGCAGCTTGGTGTCTAGCTCGGATACGCAGTATTTT
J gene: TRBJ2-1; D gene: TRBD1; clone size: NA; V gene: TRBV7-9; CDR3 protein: CASSAPPGQAFSEQFF; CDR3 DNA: TGTGCCAGCAGCGCACCACCGGGACAGGCGTTTAGTGAGCAGTTCTTC
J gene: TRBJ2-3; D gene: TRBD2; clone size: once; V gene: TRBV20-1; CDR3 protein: CSASKAGVRDTQYF; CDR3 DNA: TGCAGTGCTAGTAAAGCGGGAGTTAGGGATACGCAGTATTTT
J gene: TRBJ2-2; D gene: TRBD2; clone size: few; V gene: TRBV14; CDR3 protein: CASSQDGRWAYPNTGELFF; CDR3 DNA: TGTGCCAGCAGCCAAGACGGGAGGTGGGCTTATCCGAACACCGGGGAGCTGTTTTTT
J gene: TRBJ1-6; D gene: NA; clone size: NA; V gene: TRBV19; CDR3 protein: CASSTRQDATNSPLHF; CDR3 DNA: TGTGCCAGTAGTACCCGACAGGACGCCACTAATTCACCCCTCCACTTT
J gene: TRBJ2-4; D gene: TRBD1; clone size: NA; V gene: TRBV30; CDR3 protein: CAWGRDRNIQYF; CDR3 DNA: TGTGCCTGGGGCCGGGACAGAAACATTCAGTACTTC
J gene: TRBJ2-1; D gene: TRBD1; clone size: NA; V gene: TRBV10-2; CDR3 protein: CASSRDREANEQFF; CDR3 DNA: TGCGCCAGCAGCCGGGACAGGGAGGCCAATGAGCAGTTCTTC
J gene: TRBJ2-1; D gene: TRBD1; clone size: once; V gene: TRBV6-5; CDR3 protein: CASSLGTASNEQFF; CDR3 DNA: TGTGCCAGCAGCCTGGGGACAGCTTCTAATGAGCAGTTCTTC
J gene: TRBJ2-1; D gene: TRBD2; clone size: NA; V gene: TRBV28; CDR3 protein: CASTQRGPLVRFF; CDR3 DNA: TGTGCCAGCACTCAGCGGGGGCCCCTCGTGCGGTTCTTC
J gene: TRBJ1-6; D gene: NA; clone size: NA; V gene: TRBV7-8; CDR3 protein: CASSRGNPRRGKSGVGSYNSPLHF; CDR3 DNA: TGTGCCAGCAGCCGGGGGAATCCTCGAAGGGGTAAATCGGGTGTTGGAAGCTATAATTCACCCCTCCACTTT
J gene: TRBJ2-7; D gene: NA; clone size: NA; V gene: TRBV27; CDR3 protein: CASSFTGTTYEQYF; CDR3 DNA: TGTGCCAGCAGTTTCACAGGTACTACCTACGAGCAGTACTTC
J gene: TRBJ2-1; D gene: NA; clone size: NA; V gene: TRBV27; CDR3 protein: CASTASAGGSYNEQFF; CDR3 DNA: TGTGCCAGCACCGCAAGCGCCGGGGGATCCTACAATGAGCAGTTCTTC
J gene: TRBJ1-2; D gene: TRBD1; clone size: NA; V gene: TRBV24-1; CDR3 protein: CATRKGDSAFDGYTF; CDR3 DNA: TGTGCCACCAGAAAGGGGGACAGTGCCTTTGATGGCTACACCTTC
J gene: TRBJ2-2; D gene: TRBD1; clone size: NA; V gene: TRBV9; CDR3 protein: CASSVLTGLTGELFF; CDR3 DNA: TGTGCCAGCAGCGTACTGACAGGGCTCACCGGGGAGCTGTTTTTT
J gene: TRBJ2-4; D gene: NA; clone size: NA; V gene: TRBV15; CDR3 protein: CATREPRGAKNIQYF; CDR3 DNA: TGTGCCACCAGAGAGCCCCGAGGGGCCAAAAACATTCAGTACTTC
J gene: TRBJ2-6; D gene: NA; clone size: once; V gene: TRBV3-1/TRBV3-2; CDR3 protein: CASSQAGSGANVLTF; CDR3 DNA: TGTGCCAGCAGCCAAGCAGGGTCTGGGGCCAACGTCCTGACTTTC
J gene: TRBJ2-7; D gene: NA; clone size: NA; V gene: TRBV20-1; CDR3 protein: CSASDRLVHEQYF; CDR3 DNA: TGCAGTGCTAGTGATCGACTAGTCCACGAGCAGTACTTC
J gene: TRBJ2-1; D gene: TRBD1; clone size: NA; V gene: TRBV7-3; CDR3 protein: CASSSGQGNEQFF; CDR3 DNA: TGTGCCAGCAGCTCGGGACAGGGCAATGAGCAGTTCTTC
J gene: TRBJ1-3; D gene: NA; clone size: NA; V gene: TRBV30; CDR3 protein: CAWKSVGNTIYF; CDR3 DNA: TGTGCCTGGAAATCGGTCGGAAACACCATATATTTT
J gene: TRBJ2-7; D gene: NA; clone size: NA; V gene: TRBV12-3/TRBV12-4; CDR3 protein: CASGGSLEQYF; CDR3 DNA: TGTGCCAGCGGAGGGAGCCTCGAGCAGTACTTC
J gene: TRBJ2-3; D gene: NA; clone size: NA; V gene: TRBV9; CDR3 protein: CASSVAAGTSTDTQYF; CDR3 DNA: TGTGCCAGCAGCGTAGCGGCGGGGACTAGCACAGATACGCAGTATTTT